A selection of T cell receptor beta chains follows, all from one sample in a study of cytomegalovirus exposure and HLA in healthy donors. Here immunoSEQ multiplex PCR was the method, and the copy in TCRdb shows in-frame clones only, minus some. The data hold 90,000 or so clones, with around four fifths observed a single time. The material sequenced was PBMCs. The receptors shown here come from a man aged 25 to 40 in good health and CMV-seropositive. Each CDR3 is given with its conserved first and last residue. The D gene is left open where the match is weak. Clone size is given for some rows only: seen once, a few or many times, or a class if the clone is expanded.

CASSLAQGNQETQYF TGTGCCAGCAGCTTAGCCCAGGGGAACCAAGAGACCCAGTACTTC TRBJ2-5 TRBV7-2 . .
CASSPGLTGTDTQYF TGTGCCAGCAGCCCCGGACTTACGGGCACAGATACGCAGTATTTT TRBJ2-3 TRBV7-9 . .
CASSLVAGVNEQYF TGTGCCAGCAGTTTAGTAGCGGGAGTAAACGAGCAGTACTTC TRBJ2-7 TRBV27 TRBD2 .
CSSSPTSGTAGELFF TGTTCCAGCAGCCCGACCAGCGGGACTGCCGGGGAGCTGTTTTTT TRBJ2-2 TRBV7-9 TRBD2 .
CASSPTSDYEQYF TGTGCCAGCAGTCCGACTAGCGACTACGAGCAGTACTTC TRBJ2-7 TRBV28 TRBD2 .
CASSGGDNSNQPQHF TGTGCCAGCAGCGGCGGAGATAATAGCAATCAGCCCCAGCATTTT TRBJ1-5 TRBV5-5 . .
CAWSVLLTGRTEAFF TGTGCCTGGAGTGTACTTTTAACAGGGAGAACTGAAGCTTTCTTT TRBJ1-1 TRBV30 . once
CASSPLREGGEQYF TGTGCCAGCTCACCATTGCGGGAGGGCGGCGAGCAGTACTTC TRBJ2-7 TRBV18 TRBD2 .
CAWTGGAGYGYTF TGTGCCTGGACAGGGGGCGCTGGCTATGGCTACACCTTC TRBJ1-2 TRBV30 TRBD1 .
CASSGQGFGDHGYTF TGTGCCAGCTCGGGACAGGGGTTCGGAGACCATGGCTACACCTTC TRBJ1-2 TRBV6-1 TRBD1 few
CASPRNREETQYF TGTGCCAGCCCTCGTAACAGGGAAGAGACCCAGTACTTC TRBJ2-5 TRBV2 . .
CAISELAGEETQYF TGTGCCATCAGTGAACTAGCGGGAGAGGAGACCCAGTACTTC TRBJ2-5 TRBV10-3 TRBD2 once
CASSVAPEGGGYTF TGTGCCAGCAGCGTAGCCCCGGAAGGAGGCGGCTACACCTTC TRBJ1-2 TRBV9 . .
CASTFSGSTGELFF TGTGCCAGTACCTTCAGCGGGAGCACCGGGGAGCTGTTTTTT TRBJ2-2 TRBV19 TRBD2 .
CAWARGNSPLHF TGTGCCTGGGCGCGCGGAAATTCACCCCTCCACTTT TRBJ1-6 TRBV30 . .
CASSSPGQGTDTQYF TGTGCCAGCAGTTCACCGGGACAGGGAACAGATACGCAGTATTTT TRBJ2-3 TRBV28 TRBD1 .
CAISRWGLAGDEQYF TGTGCCATCAGTCGCTGGGGACTAGCGGGAGACGAGCAGTACTTC TRBJ2-7 TRBV10-3 TRBD2 .
CASSLATSGGYQETQYF TGTGCCAGCAGCTTAGCGACTAGCGGAGGTTATCAAGAGACCCAGTACTTC TRBJ2-5 TRBV7-2 TRBD2 .
CASSPTGQETYGYTF TGTGCCAGCTCACCGACGGGACAGGAAACCTATGGCTACACCTTC TRBJ1-2 TRBV18 TRBD1 .
CASSPSGGSYEQYF TGTGCCAGCTCCCCGTCCGGAGGGAGCTACGAGCAGTACTTC TRBJ2-7 TRBV5-4 . .
CASSSPGGGNQPQHF TGTGCCAGCAGTTCCCCTGGGGGAGGGAATCAGCCCCAGCATTTT TRBJ1-5 TRBV28 . .
CASRNGGGRDTEAFF TGTGCCAGCAGAAACGGGGGGGGTCGGGACACTGAAGCTTTCTTT TRBJ1-1 TRBV25-1 . .
CSSSLQVREKLFF TGTTCCAGCAGTCTACAGGTTCGGGAAAAACTGTTTTTT TRBJ1-4 TRBV7-9 . .
CASSQWGQGGTEAFF TGCGCCAGCAGCCAGTGGGGGCAGGGCGGCACTGAAGCTTTCTTT TRBJ1-1 TRBV4-3 . few
CASSDHGEKEQYF TGTGCCAGCAGTGACCACGGGGAAAAAGAGCAGTACTTC TRBJ2-7 TRBV2 . .
CASSPPGLAVERISYEQYF TGTGCCAGCAGTCCTCCGGGACTAGCGGTCGAGAGGATATCTTACGAGCAGTACTTC TRBJ2-7 TRBV11-2 TRBD2 .
CASLSGRVDTGELFF TGTGCCAGCCTTAGCGGGAGAGTCGACACCGGGGAGCTGTTTTTT TRBJ2-2 TRBV6-1 TRBD2 .
CASRPGDNQPQHF TGTGCCAGCAGGCCAGGCGACAATCAGCCCCAGCATTTT TRBJ1-5 TRBV6-6 . few
CASSLGQGGSTDTQYF TGTGCCAGCAGTTTGGGACAGGGGGGGTCCACAGATACGCAGTATTTT TRBJ2-3 TRBV27 TRBD1 few
CASSLAGVYNGNTIYF TGTGCCAGCAGCTTGGCAGGGGTCTATAATGGAAACACCATATATTTT TRBJ1-3 TRBV5-6 . .
CASSFRHLNTEAFF TGTGCCAGCAGTTTTAGACACTTGAACACTGAAGCTTTCTTT TRBJ1-1 TRBV27 . .
CASSEVAGASDTQYF TGTGCCAGCAGCGAGGTAGCGGGAGCTTCAGATACGCAGTATTTT TRBJ2-3 TRBV9 TRBD2 .
CASSLPGQGYEQYF TGCGCCAGCAGCTTGCCGGGACAGGGCTACGAGCAGTACTTC TRBJ2-7 TRBV5-1 TRBD1 .
CASSPAGGSGETQYF TGTGCCAGCAGCCCCGCAGGGGGCTCGGGGGAGACCCAGTACTTC TRBJ2-5 TRBV5-4 TRBD1 once
CASSEEGNGYTF TGCGCCAGCAGTGAAGAGGGCAATGGCTACACCTTC TRBJ1-2 TRBV10-2 . .
CASGSPRASNQPQHF TGTGCTAGTGGTTCGCCCAGGGCTAGCAATCAGCCCCAGCATTTT TRBJ1-5 TRBV12-5 . .
CASSQRSNYEQYF TGTGCCAGCAGCCAGAGAAGTAACTACGAGCAGTACTTC TRBJ2-7 TRBV5-5 . once